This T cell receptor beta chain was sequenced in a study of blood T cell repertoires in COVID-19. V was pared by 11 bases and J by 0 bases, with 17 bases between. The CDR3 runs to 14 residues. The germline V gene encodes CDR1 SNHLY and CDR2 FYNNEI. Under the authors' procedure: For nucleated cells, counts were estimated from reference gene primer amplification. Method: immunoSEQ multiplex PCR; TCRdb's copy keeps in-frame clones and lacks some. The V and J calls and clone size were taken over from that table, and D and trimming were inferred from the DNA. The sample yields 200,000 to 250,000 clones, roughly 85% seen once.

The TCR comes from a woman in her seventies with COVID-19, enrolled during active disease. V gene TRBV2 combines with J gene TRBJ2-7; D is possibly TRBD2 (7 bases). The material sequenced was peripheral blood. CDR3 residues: CAGRGAMSSYEQYF. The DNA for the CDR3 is TGTGCCGGTCGGGGGGCCATGAGCTCCTACGAGCAGTACTTC.